Below, 23 T cell receptor beta chains from the same sample are listed, as sequenced in a study of shared clonotypes between healthy human individuals. Generated by immunoSEQ multiplex PCR, the TCRdb table keeps only in-frame clones and is missing some. The profile shows about 520,000 clones, approximately 94% of them singletons. The sequenced material came from naive CD4+ T cells sorted from blood. Subset defined: CD45RA+ positively selected. The receptor source for this set is a young woman in good health.

This clone was seen just once. The chain couples TRBV7-9 to TRBJ2-5, with TRBD2 matching over 9 bases. Germline V lookup: CDR1 SEHNR, CDR2 FQNEAQ (reference sequence). The CDR3 is 15 residues long. V was clipped by 5 bases and J by 11 bases; unmatched bases: 15. CDR3 residues: CASSPGLAGGEEQYF. The CDR3 DNA reads TGTGCCAGCAGCCCGGGGTTGGCGGGAGGGGAAGAGCAGTACTTC.

V and J are TRBV5-5 and TRBJ2-7, with a possible D match to TRBD2 (6 bases). This CDR3 region has 15 residues. The V and J ends lost 2 bases and 3 bases respectively, with 15 bases between them. Per the germline V gene, CDR1 is SGHKS and CDR2 is YYEKEE (reference sequence). The CDR3 sequence is CASSFDGWGDYEQYF. In nucleotides, the CDR3 is TGTGCCAGCAGCTTTGATGGTTGGGGGGACTACGAGCAGTACTTC.

Details on this clone: In the same sample, other DNA sequences code for this CDR3. V usage is TRBV29-1 and J usage is TRBJ1-2; possibly TRBD1 for D (6 bases). The CDR3 contains 11 residues. Germline V gives CDR1 SQVTM, CDR2 ANQGSEA. Trimming took off 4 bases at V and 6 bases at J, with 9 bases between the two ends. The CDR3 sequence is CSVGSGDGYTF. DNA for the CDR3: TGCAGCGTTGGGTCAGGGGATGGCTACACCTTC.

The V and J genes are TRBV9 and TRBJ2-5; TRBD2 aligns across 10 bases. This CDR3 region has 15 residues. The J segment lost 3 bases and the V segment lost 0 bases, leaving 2 bases of the junction unmatched. Germline V gene lookup returns CDR1 SGDLS and CDR2 YYNGEE. The CDR3 reads CASSVGLAGEETQYF. CDR3 DNA: TGTGCCAGCAGCGTAGGGCTAGCGGGAGAAGAGACCCAGTACTTC.

On this clone itself: Other nucleotide sequences in the sample specify the same CDR3. V usage is TRBV7-6 and J usage is TRBJ1-1; unclear D gene. Germline loops: CDR1 SGHVS, CDR2 FNYEAQ. The V gene lost 1 base and the J gene lost 1 base, with 4 bases spanning the gap. This CDR3 comprises 13 residues. CDR3 loop: CASSLGQNTEAFF. The CDR3 nucleotides are TGTGCCAGCAGCTTAGGGCAGAACACTGAAGCTTTCTTT.

The chain uses TRBV12-2 and TRBJ1-1; whether TRBD1, the table's D call, matches the DNA was not checked. TRBV12-2 counts as a pseudogene. The CDR3 runs 13 residues. CDR3 amino acids: CASRLGQGLEAFF. The CDR3 DNA reads TGTGCAAGTCGCTTAGGACAGGGCCTTGAAGCTTTCTTT.

The chain carries TRBV2 and TRBJ2-2; D may be TRBD1 or TRBD2 (5 bases each). V shed 2 bases and J shed 4 bases, with 17 bases lying between them. This CDR3 contains 17 residues. CDR1 and CDR2 from the germline V gene are SNHLY and FYNNEI. DNA of the CDR3: TGTGCCAGCAGTGAAATCGGTCTGGGGACGGGCACCGGGGAGCTGTTTTTT. Its translation: CASSEIGLGTGTGELFF.

As regards this clone: The sample has other DNA sequences that encode this CDR3 too. The chain recombines TRBV5-1 with TRBJ2-7; weak D call: TRBD2 (5 bases). The CDR3 length is 12 residues. V was trimmed by 0 bases and J by 4 bases, leaving 5 bases between them. Germline V gene sequence: CDR1 SGHRS, CDR2 YFSETQ. DNA for the CDR3: TGCGCCAGCAGCTTGGGGACTTACGAGCAGTACTTC. As protein: CASSLGTYEQYF.

This chain links TRBV7-8 with TRBJ1-5, with 8 bases aligning to TRBD1. This CDR3 comprises 18 residues. Trimming at V came to 7 bases and at J to 1 base, leaving 15 bases not matched to a gene. The V gene's germline CDR1 is SGHVS and CDR2 FQNEAQ. The CDR3 region has the DNA TGTGCCAGCAAACTGACCCGACAGGGGAGAGAAAGCAATCAGCCCCAGCATTTT. It codes for CASKLTRQGRESNQPQHF.

The chain employs TRBV19 and TRBJ2-7; TRBD1 or TRBD2 may be the D gene (5 bases each). This CDR3 has 15 residues. Deletions cut 3 bases from V and 0 bases from J, with 12 bases between. Germline CDR1 LNHDA, CDR2 SQIVND (reference sequence). The DNA for the CDR3 is TGTGCCAGTAGTATTTCTGGGACCTACTCCTACGAGCAGTACTTC. Amino acids: CASSISGTYSYEQYF.

This chain joins TRBV5-1 and TRBJ2-1; TRBD2 aligns across 7 bases. The CDR3 is made up of 14 amino acids. Germline V gene data show CDR1 as SGHRS and CDR2 as YFSETQ. Trimming took 4 bases from V and 10 from J; bases not matched to a gene: 11. The CDR3 DNA reads as TGCGCCAGCAGCCCGGTAGCGGGCCAACGGGAGCAGTTCTTC. Translation gives CASSPVAGQREQFF. The variable domain in full, completed from reference TRBV5-1 and TRBJ2-1, reads KAGVTQTPRYLIKTRGQQVTLSCSPISGHRSVSWYQQTPGQGLQFLFEYFSETQRNKGNFPGRFSGRQFSNSRSEMNVSTLELGDSALYLCASSPVAGQREQFFGPGTRLTVL.

The gene calls are TRBV13 and TRBJ2-1; D uncertain. Germline V CDR1 and CDR2: PRHDT, FYEKMQ (reference sequence). This CDR3 region has 15 residues. V was pared by 1 base and J by 2 bases, with 9 bases between. In DNA form, the CDR3 reads TGTGCCAGCAGCTTAGAGGACGGCCCCTACAATGAGCAGTTCTTC. Protein sequence: CASSLEDGPYNEQFF.

The chain carries TRBV5-1 and TRBJ2-5; 7 bases map to TRBD1. CDR1 is SGHRS and CDR2 is YFSETQ in the germline V gene. Trimming cost V 5 bases and J 6 bases; bases outside gene matches: 10. CDR3 length: 14 amino acids. The CDR3 DNA is TGCGCCAGCAGTTTTGAAGGGGGCGGGCAGACCCAGTACTTC. Encoded protein: CASSFEGGGQTQYF.

V and J are TRBV11-3 and TRBJ2-3; TRBD2 agrees at 9 bases. The ends lost 1 base at V and 5 bases at J; junction bases unmatched: 4. The CDR3 spans 15 residues. Per germline, CDR1 SGHNT and CDR2 YENEEA. CDR3 nucleotide sequence: TGTGCCAGCAGCTTAGGACTAGCGGAGGGAGATACGCAGTATTTT. It codes for CASSLGLAEGDTQYF.

J is TRBJ2-6 and V is TRBV5-6; weak D call: TRBD1 (5 bases). V lost 6 bases, J lost 0 bases, and 10 bases lay in between. The CDR3 consists of 15 residues. Germline V gene sequence: CDR1 SGHDT, CDR2 YYEEEE. Here the CDR3 DNA reads TGTGCCAGCACCCGACAGAGCTCTGGGGCCAACGTCCTGACTTTC. It is translated as CASTRQSSGANVLTF. Variable domain in full (rest from reference TRBV5-6 and TRBJ2-6): DAGVTQSPTHLIKTRGQQVTLRCSPKSGHDTVSWYQQALGQGPQFIFQYYEEEERQRGNFPDRFSGHQFPNYSSELNVNALLLGDSALYLCASTRQSSGANVLTFGAGSRLTVL.

V usage is TRBV2 and J usage is TRBJ2-7; D is unresolved. Deletions cut 6 bases from V and 3 bases from J, with 6 bases between. Looked up from germline, CDR1 is SNHLY and CDR2 is FYNNEI. This CDR3 comprises 11 residues. CDR3 sequence reads: CASRADYEQYF. The CDR3 coding sequence is TGTGCCAGCAGGGCAGACTACGAGCAGTACTTC.

The chain joins TRBV6-5 to TRBJ2-2, with TRBD1 as a possible D gene (6 bases). Trimming stripped 5 bases from V and 8 bases from J, with 15 bases between. The CDR3 contains 14 residues. CDR1 and CDR2 from the germline V gene are MNHEY and SVGAGI. The CDR3 region has the DNA TGTGCCAGCAGTCCCCATGAGGGGGAGGGGGAGCTGTTTTTT. As protein: CASSPHEGEGELFF.

The chain carries TRBV19 and TRBJ2-1; 8 nucleotides align to TRBD2. The CDR3 runs 16 residues. Trimming removed 5 bases from V and 7 bases from J; junction bases left unmatched: 13. Germline CDR1 LNHDA, CDR2 SQIVND (reference sequence). The CDR3 DNA sequence: TGTGCCAGTAGTGGCGGGGGGAGCGGGAGAGGTAATGAGCAGTTCTTC. Translated: CASSGGGSGRGNEQFF.

The chain couples TRBV28 to TRBJ2-2, with TRBD1 identical over 9 bases. The CDR3 has 18 residues. Germline V lookup: CDR1 MDHEN, CDR2 SYDVKM. Trimming removed 5 bases from V and 6 bases from J; junction bases left unmatched: 16. The CDR3 sequence: CASSTPGQGVAVAGELFF. For the CDR3, the DNA is TGTGCCAGCAGTACGCCGGGACAGGGAGTGGCTGTTGCCGGGGAGCTGTTTTTT. The whole variable domain, remainder taken from reference TRBV28 and TRBJ2-2, is DVKVTQSSRYLVKRTGEKVFLECVQDMDHENMFWYRQDPGLGLRLIYFSYDVKMKEKGDIPEGYSVSREKKERFSLILESASTNQTSMYLCASSTPGQGVAVAGELFFGEGSRLTVL.

This sequence joins TRBV7-6 and TRBJ1-5, with TRBD1 matching over 7 bases. The CDR3 has 15 amino acids. The ends lost 3 bases at V and 0 bases at J; junction bases unmatched: 2. Germline V gene lookup returns CDR1 SGHVS and CDR2 FNYEAQ. CDR3 region: CASSLTGNSNQPQHF. DNA of the CDR3: TGTGCCAGCAGCTTGACAGGGAATAGCAATCAGCCCCAGCATTTT.

The chain couples TRBV18 to TRBJ2-3, with D tentatively TRBD1 (6 bases). Germline V gene lookup returns CDR1 KGHSH and CDR2 LQKENI. V lost 3 bases, J lost 3 bases, and 13 bases lay in between. The CDR3 extends over 15 amino acids. The CDR3, as DNA: TGTGCCAGCTCACCCGGGACAAGGGGTACAGATACGCAGTATTTT. It is translated as CASSPGTRGTDTQYF.

The chain has TRBV10-1 and TRBJ2-1; D is unresolved. Trimming took 0 bases from V and 3 from J, leaving 9 bases between them. The CDR3 has 15 amino acids. Germline V lookup: CDR1 WNHNN, CDR2 SYGVQD (reference sequence). For the CDR3, the DNA is TGCGCCAGCAGTGAGTCGCGACTGAACTACAATGAGCAGTTCTTC. It codes for CASSESRLNYNEQFF.

This chain connects TRBV19 to TRBJ2-5, with D tentatively TRBD2 (5 bases). Germline assignment: CDR1 LNHDA and CDR2 SQIVND (reference sequence). Trimming took off 0 bases at V and 14 bases at J, with 22 bases between the two ends. This CDR3 has 15 amino acids. CDR3: CASSIDMAGAAPLYF. The CDR3 nucleotides read TGTGCCAGTAGTATAGATATGGCGGGCGCCGCACCCCTTTACTTC.